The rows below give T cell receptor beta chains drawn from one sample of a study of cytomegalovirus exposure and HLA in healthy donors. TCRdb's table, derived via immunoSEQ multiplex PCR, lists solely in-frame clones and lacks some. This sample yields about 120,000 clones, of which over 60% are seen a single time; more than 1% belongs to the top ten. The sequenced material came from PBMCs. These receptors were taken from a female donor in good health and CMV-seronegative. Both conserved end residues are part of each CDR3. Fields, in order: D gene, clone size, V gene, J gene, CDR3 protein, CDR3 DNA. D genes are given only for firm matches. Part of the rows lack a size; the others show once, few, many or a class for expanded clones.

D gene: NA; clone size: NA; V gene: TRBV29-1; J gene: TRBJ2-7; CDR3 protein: CSVRDSYEQYF; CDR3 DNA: TGCAGCGTGAGAGATTCCTACGAGCAGTACTTC
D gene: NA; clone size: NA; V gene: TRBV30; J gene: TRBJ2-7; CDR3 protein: CAWRRGGSSYEQYF; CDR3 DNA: TGTGCCTGGAGGAGGGGGGGGAGCTCCTACGAGCAGTACTTC
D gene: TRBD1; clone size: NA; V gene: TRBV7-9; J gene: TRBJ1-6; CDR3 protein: CASSSRSPGTGNSPLHF; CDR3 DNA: TGTGCCAGCAGCTCAAGGTCACCCGGGACAGGGAACTCACCCCTCCACTTT
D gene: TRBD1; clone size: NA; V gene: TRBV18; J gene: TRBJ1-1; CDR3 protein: CASSADIGGKTEAFF; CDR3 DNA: TGTGCCAGCTCCGCTGACATAGGGGGCAAGACGGAAGCTTTCTTT
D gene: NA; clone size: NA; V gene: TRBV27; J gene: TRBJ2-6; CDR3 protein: CASSISGANGLTF; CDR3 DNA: TGTGCCAGCAGTATCTCTGGGGCCAACGGCCTGACTTTC
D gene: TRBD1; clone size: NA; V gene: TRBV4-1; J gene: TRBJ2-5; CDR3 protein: CASSPRPGQGEEIQYF; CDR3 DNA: TGCGCCAGCAGCCCCCGCCCTGGACAGGGGGAAGAGATCCAGTACTTC
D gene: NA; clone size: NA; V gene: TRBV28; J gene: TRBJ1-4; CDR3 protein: CASSTYGTTNEKLFF; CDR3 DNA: TGTGCCAGCAGTACCTACGGTACAACTAATGAAAAACTGTTTTTT
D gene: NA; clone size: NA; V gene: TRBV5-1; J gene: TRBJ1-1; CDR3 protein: CASSLGQINTEAFF; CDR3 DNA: TGCGCCAGCAGCTTGGGACAGATAAACACTGAAGCTTTCTTT
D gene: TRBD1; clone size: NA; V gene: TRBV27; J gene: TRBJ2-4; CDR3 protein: CASSFNAGTGGLENSQYF; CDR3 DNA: TGTGCCAGCAGTTTTAACGCGGGGACAGGGGGCTTAGAAAACAGTCAGTACTTC
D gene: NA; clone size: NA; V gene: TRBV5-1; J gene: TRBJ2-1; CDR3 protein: CASSLVSGNDEQFF; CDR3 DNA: TGCGCCAGCAGCTTGGTTAGCGGAAACGATGAGCAGTTCTTC
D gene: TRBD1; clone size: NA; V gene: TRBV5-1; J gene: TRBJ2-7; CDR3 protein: CASSLIQGAYEQYF; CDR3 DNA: TGCGCCAGCAGCTTGATACAGGGGGCCTACGAGCAGTACTTC
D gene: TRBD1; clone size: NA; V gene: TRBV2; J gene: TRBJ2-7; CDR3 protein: CASSEAGQGRYEQYF; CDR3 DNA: TGTGCCAGCAGTGAAGCGGGACAGGGAAGGTACGAGCAGTACTTC
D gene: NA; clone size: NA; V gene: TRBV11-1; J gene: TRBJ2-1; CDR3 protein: CASSLMGQVNNEQFF; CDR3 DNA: TGTGCCAGCAGCCTCATGGGACAAGTAAACAATGAGCAGTTCTTC
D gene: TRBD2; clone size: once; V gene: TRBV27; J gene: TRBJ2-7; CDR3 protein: CASSRTSGAYEQYF; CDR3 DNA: TGTGCCAGCAGTAGGACTAGCGGAGCCTACGAGCAGTACTTC
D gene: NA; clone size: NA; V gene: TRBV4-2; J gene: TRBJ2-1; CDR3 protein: CASSQERGSSYNEQFF; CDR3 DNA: TGTGCCAGCAGCCAAGAGAGAGGGAGCTCCTACAATGAGCAGTTCTTC
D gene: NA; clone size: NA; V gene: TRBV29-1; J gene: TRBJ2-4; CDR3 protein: CSVYSGGTGIQYF; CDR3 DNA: TGCAGCGTCTATTCGGGCGGGACCGGCATTCAGTACTTC
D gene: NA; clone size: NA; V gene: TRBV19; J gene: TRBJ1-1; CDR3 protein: CASSTSTGWGNTEAFF; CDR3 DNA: TGTGCCAGTAGTACCTCTACAGGGTGGGGGAACACTGAAGCTTTCTTT
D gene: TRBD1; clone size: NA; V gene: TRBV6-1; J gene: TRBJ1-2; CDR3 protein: CASSGPGTANYGYTF; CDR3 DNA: TGTGCCAGCAGTGGACCCGGGACAGCCAACTATGGCTACACCTTC
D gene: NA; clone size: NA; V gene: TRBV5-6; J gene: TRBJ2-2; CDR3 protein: CASSLLTRGLPGELFF; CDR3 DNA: TGTGCCAGCAGCTTGCTTACTAGAGGGTTGCCCGGGGAGCTGTTTTTT
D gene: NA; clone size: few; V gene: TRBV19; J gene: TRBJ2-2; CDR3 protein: CASSIRRTGELFF; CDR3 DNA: TGTGCCAGTAGTATAAGGAGGACCGGGGAGCTGTTTTTT
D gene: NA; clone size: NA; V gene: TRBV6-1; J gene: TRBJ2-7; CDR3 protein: CASTFLYEQYF; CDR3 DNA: TGTGCCAGCACTTTCCTCTACGAGCAGTACTTC
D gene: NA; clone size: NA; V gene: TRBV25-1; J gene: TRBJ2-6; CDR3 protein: CASSDTAGANVLTF; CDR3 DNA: TGTGCCAGCAGTGACACGGCTGGGGCCAACGTCCTGACTTTC
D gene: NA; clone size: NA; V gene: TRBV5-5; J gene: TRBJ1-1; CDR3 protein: CASSLVVTGNTEAFF; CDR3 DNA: TGTGCCAGCAGCTTGGTGGTGACAGGGAACACTGAAGCTTTCTTT
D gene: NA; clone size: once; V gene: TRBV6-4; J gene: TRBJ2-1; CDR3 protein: CASSEGRSSYNEQFF; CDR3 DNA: TGTGCCAGCAGTGAAGGGAGGAGCTCCTACAATGAGCAGTTCTTC
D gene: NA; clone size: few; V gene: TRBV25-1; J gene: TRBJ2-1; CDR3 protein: CASSLGHEQFF; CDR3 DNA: TGTGCCAGCAGTCTAGGCCATGAGCAGTTCTTC
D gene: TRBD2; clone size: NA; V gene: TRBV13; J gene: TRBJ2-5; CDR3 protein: CASSRLAGGQETQYF; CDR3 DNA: TGTGCCAGCAGCCGACTAGCGGGTGGCCAAGAGACCCAGTACTTC
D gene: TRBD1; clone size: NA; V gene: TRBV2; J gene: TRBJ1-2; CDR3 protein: CASSGTGTGYTF; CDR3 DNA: TGTGCCAGCTCCGGGACAGGGACCGGCTACACCTTC
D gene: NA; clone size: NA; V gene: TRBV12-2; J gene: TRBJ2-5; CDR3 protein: CASRTKTGTEYQETQYF; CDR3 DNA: TGTGCAAGTCGTACAAAAACCGGGACAGAGTACCAAGAGACCCAGTACTTC
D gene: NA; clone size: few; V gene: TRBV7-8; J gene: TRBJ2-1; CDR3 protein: CASSLGAGGSPLRDEQFF; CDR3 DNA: TGTGCCAGCAGCTTAGGGGCTGGCGGCTCGCCCCTCAGGGATGAGCAGTTCTTC
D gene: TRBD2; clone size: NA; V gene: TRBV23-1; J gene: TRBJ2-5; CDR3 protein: CASMGLTPEETQYF; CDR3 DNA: TGCGCCAGTATGGGACTAACGCCAGAGGAGACCCAGTACTTC
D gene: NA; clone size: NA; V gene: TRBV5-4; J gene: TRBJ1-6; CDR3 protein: CASSLRHSYNSPLHF; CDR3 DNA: TGTGCCAGCAGCTTGAGACACTCCTATAATTCACCCCTCCACTTT
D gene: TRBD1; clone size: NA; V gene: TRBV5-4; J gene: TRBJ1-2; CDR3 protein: CASSLGRDRYSGYTF; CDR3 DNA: TGTGCCAGCAGCTTGGGCCGGGACAGATATAGCGGCTACACCTTC
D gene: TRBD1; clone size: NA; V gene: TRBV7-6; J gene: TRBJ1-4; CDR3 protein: CASSLADRGQFNEKLFF; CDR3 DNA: TGTGCCAGCAGCTTAGCGGACAGGGGGCAATTCAATGAAAAACTGTTTTTT
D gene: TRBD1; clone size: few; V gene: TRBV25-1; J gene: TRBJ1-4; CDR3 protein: CASSGGQGAIGEKLFF; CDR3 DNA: TGTGCCAGCAGCGGAGGACAGGGGGCGATAGGGGAAAAACTGTTTTTT
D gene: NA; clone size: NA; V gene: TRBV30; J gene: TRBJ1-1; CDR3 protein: CAWSVHNTEAFF; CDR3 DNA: TGTGCCTGGAGTGTACATAACACTGAAGCTTTCTTT
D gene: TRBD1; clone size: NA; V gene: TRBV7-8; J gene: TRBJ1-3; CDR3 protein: CASSHRQGVSGNTIYF; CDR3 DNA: TGTGCCAGCAGCCACCGACAGGGGGTTTCTGGAAACACCATATATTTT
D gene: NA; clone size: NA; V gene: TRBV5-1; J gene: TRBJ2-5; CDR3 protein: CASSLGGWSVQETQYF; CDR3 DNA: TGCGCCAGCAGTTTAGGGGGTTGGAGTGTTCAAGAGACCCAGTACTTC
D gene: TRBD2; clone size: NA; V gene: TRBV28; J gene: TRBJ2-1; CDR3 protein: CASSLLTSGISGEQFF; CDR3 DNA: TGTGCCAGCAGTTTGCTGACTAGCGGGATCTCGGGAGAGCAGTTCTTC
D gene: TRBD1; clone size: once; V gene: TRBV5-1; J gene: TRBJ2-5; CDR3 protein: CASSQGQGRETQYF; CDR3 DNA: TGCGCCAGCAGCCAGGGACAGGGGAGAGAGACCCAGTACTTC
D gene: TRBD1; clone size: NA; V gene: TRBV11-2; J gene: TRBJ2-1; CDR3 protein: CASSLADRGHEQFF; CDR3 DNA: TGTGCCAGCAGCCTAGCCGACAGGGGACATGAGCAGTTCTTC
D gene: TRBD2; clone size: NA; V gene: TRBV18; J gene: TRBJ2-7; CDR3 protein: CASSPFIPSGDYEQYF; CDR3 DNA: TGTGCCAGCTCACCATTTATTCCTAGCGGGGACTACGAGCAGTACTTC
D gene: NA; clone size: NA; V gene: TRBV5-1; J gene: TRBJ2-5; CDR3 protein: CASSNLLATETQYF; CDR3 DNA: TGCGCCAGCAGTAACTTGCTAGCGACAGAGACCCAGTACTTC
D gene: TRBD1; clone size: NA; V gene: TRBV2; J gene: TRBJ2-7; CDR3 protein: CASSQTGTGFHEQYF; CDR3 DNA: TGTGCCAGCAGTCAGACCGGGACAGGCTTCCACGAGCAGTACTTC
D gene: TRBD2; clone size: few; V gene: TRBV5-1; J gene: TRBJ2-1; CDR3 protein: CASSYGTSGGGNEQFF; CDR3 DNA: TGCGCCAGCAGCTACGGGACTAGCGGGGGGGGGAATGAGCAGTTCTTC
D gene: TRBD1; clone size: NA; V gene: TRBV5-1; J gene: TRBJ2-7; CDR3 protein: CASSPSDRAEQYF; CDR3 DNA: TGCGCCAGCAGCCCGAGCGACAGGGCCGAGCAGTACTTC
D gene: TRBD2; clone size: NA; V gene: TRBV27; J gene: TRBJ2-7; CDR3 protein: CASSSLTSGYEQYF; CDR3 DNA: TGTGCCAGCAGTTCCCTGACTAGCGGATACGAGCAGTACTTC
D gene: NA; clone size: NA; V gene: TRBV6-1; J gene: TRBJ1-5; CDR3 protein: CASSDRFRNQPQHF; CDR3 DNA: TGTGCCAGCAGTGACAGGTTCCGCAATCAGCCCCAGCATTTT
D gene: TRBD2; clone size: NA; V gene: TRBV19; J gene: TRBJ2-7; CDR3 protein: CASSFGTTTYEQYF; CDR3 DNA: TGTGCCAGTAGTTTCGGGACTACCACCTACGAGCAGTACTTC
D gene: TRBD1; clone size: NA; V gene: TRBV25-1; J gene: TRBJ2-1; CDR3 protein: CASSDRVNAYNEQFF; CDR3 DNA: TGTGCCAGCAGCGACAGGGTCAACGCCTACAATGAGCAGTTCTTC
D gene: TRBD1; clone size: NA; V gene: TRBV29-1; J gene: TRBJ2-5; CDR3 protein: CSVGPTGGGRETQYF; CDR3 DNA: TGCAGCGTCGGACCGACAGGGGGCGGACGAGAGACCCAGTACTTC
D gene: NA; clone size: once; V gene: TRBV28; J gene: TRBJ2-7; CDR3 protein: CASSLTGDNYEQYF; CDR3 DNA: TGTGCCAGCAGTTTAACTGGGGACAACTACGAGCAGTACTTC
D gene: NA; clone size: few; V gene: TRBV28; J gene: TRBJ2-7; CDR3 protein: CASSFFRAYEQYF; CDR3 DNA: TGTGCCAGCAGTTTCTTTCGGGCCTACGAGCAGTACTTC
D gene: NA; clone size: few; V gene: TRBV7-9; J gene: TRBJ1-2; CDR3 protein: CSSSPTGHGYTF; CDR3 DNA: TGTTCCAGCAGCCCGACAGGCCATGGCTACACCTTC
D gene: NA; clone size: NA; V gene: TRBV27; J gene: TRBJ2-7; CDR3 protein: CASSLSDSSSYEQYF; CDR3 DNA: TGTGCCAGCAGTTTATCGGACTCTAGCTCCTACGAGCAGTACTTC
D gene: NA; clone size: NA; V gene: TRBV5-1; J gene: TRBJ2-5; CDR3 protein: CASNSAPRDYQETQYF; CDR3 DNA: TGCGCCAGCAACTCAGCCCCCCGGGACTACCAAGAGACCCAGTACTTC